One sample yielded the 21 T cell receptor beta chains listed below, sequenced in a study of blood T cells in healthy people across ages. The use of a sample-barcoded 5' primer and a J-beta primer mix characterized a second PCR of roughly 7 to 11 cycles. TCRdb analysed the 5' RACE reads with MiXCR anew, one entry per CDR3 protein. The sample holds about 1.6 million distinct CDR3 sequences; roughly 32% are singletons and the top ten take about 10%. Sequencing was performed on blood. These receptors came from a young woman in good health.

This clonotype was seen a handful of times. V usage is TRBV6-5 and J usage is TRBJ2-5; no definite D call. This CDR3 spans 11 amino acids. Germline values: CDR1 MNHEY, CDR2 SVGAGI. V lost 6 bases, J lost 5 bases, and 7 bases lay in between. Here the CDR3 DNA reads TGTGCCAGCAGGAAAAAGGAGACCCAGTACTTC. Translation: CASRKKETQYF.

Only a few counts were recorded for this clonotype. The V call is TRBV7-3, the J call TRBJ2-5; D uncertain. The V gene's germline CDR1 is SGHTA and CDR2 FQGTGA. Trimming took 3 bases from V and 4 from J, leaving 12 bases between them. The CDR3 sequence is 14 residues long. CDR3 in amino acids: CASSFNAGAETQYF. DNA for the CDR3: TGTGCCAGCAGCTTTAATGCCGGCGCAGAGACCCAGTACTTC.

This clonotype turned up a few times. The V gene is TRBV9, the J gene TRBJ2-1; TRBD1 aligns across 9 bases. Germline V gene lookup returns CDR1 SGDLS and CDR2 YYNGEE. J lost 7 bases, V lost 0 bases, and 5 bases had no gene match. The CDR3 runs to 15 residues. CDR3 DNA sequence: TGTGCCAGCAGCGTAGGTGGGACAGGGTTTAATGAGCAGTTCTTC. It is translated as CASSVGGTGFNEQFF.

This clonotype was detected only a few times. V gene TRBV6-5 combines with J gene TRBJ2-1, with D possibly being TRBD2 (6 bases). The length of the CDR3 is 17 residues. The germline V and J ends were trimmed by 0 bases and 3 bases, with 15 bases remaining between them. Germline CDR1 and CDR2: MNHEY and SVGAGI. The CDR3 nucleotides are TGTGCCAGCAGTTACTCGCCTCGGCAGGGACTCTACAATGAGCAGTTCTTC. Encoded protein: CASSYSPRQGLYNEQFF.

This chain joins TRBV5-1 and TRBJ1-4; D is unresolved. V was pared by 1 base and J by 4 bases, with 11 bases between. This CDR3 region has 15 residues. The germline V gene has CDR1 SGHRS and CDR2 YFSETQ. CDR3 nucleotides: TGCGCCAGCAGCTTGCAACGAAATAATAATGAAAAACTGTTTTTT. This gives the protein CASSLQRNNNEKLFF.

The chain employs TRBV20-1 and TRBJ2-5; possible D gene TRBD2, 6 bases. This CDR3 spans 15 amino acids. Germline V gives CDR1 DFQATT, CDR2 SNEGSKA (reference sequence). Trimming removed 3 bases at V and 4 bases at J, with 18 bases between. CDR3 loop: CSARTRYPILETQYF. The CDR3 DNA follows: TGCAGTGCTAGGACTAGATACCCCATTTTAGAGACCCAGTACTTC.

Of note for this clonotype: The junction differs from germline at one of its ends, possibly a read error. The V and J genes are TRBV27 and TRBJ2-3, with a possible D match to TRBD2 (6 bases). This CDR3 comprises 15 residues. Germline CDR1 is MNHEY and CDR2 is SMNVEV (reference sequence). The CDR3 spells CTSSLGAEGGNTQYF. The CDR3 DNA reads as TGTACCAGCAGTTTAGGAGCGGAGGGAGGAAATACGCAGTATTTT.

J is TRBJ2-7 and V is TRBV6-5; 7 positions agree with TRBD2. This CDR3 is built from 15 residues. After removal of 0 bases from V and 3 bases from J, the junction contained 5 bases not matched to a gene. Germline V gives CDR1 MNHEY, CDR2 SVGAGI. The CDR3 sequence is CASSYSLLASYEQYF. The CDR3 nucleotides are TGTGCCAGCAGTTACTCGTTACTAGCGAGCTACGAGCAGTACTTC.

The CDR3, as DNA: TGCAGTGCTAGAGATGAGGGGGGGTGGGAAGAGACCCAGTACTTC. Amino acid sequence: CSARDEGGWEETQYF. The chain joins TRBV20-1 to TRBJ2-5, with a tentative D call TRBD2 (7 bases). V was clipped by 0 bases and J by 3 bases, with 14 bases between them. This CDR3 comprises 15 residues. Per germline, CDR1 DFQATT and CDR2 SNEGSKA (reference sequence).

The genes are TRBV7-6 and TRBJ1-2, with TRBD1 identical over 8 bases. Trimming at V came to 0 bases and at J to 1 base, leaving 13 bases not matched to a gene. Germline CDR1 is SGHVS and CDR2 is FNYEAQ. The CDR3 totals 19 residues. CDR3 nucleotide sequence: TGTGCCAGCAGCTTAGCGGAAAGGACAGGGAGTTGGGATAACTATGGCTACACCTTC. It yields the protein CASSLAERTGSWDNYGYTF.

The J gene is TRBJ1-2, the V gene TRBV7-8; 7 positions agree with TRBD1. V lost 3 bases and J lost 4; bases outside the gene matches: 5. CDR3 length: 14 residues. The germline gives CDR1 SGHVS, CDR2 FQNEAQ. Here the CDR3 reads CASSFEDRAYGYTF. CDR3 nucleotides: TGTGCCAGCAGCTTCGAAGACAGGGCCTATGGCTACACCTTC.

This clonotype was recorded a few times. The chain has TRBV27 and TRBJ2-5; D not resolved. The CDR3 spans 13 residues. The germline V and J ends were trimmed by 10 bases and 1 base, with 13 bases remaining between them. From germline, CDR1 is MNHEY and CDR2 SMNVEV (reference sequence). Here the CDR3 reads CATYGLSQETQYF. CDR3 nucleotide sequence: TGTGCCACCTATGGGCTTAGCCAAGAGACCCAGTACTTC.

This clonotype turned up a few times. The chain employs TRBV3-1 and TRBJ2-1; D is perhaps TRBD1 (5 bases). V shed 4 bases and J shed 8 bases, with 15 bases lying between them. This CDR3 contains 14 residues. The germline V gene has CDR1 LGHDT and CDR2 YNNKEL (reference sequence). CDR3 in DNA: TGTGCCAGCAGCCCGAAGCAGGGATCCCATGAGCAGTTCTTC. Translated: CASSPKQGSHEQFF.

This clonotype was observed at least ten times. V and J are TRBV13 and TRBJ2-7, with TRBD2 matching 7 bases. The ends lost 5 bases at V and 4 bases at J; junction bases unmatched: 2. CDR1 is PRHDT, CDR2 FYEKMQ, per germline (reference sequence). The CDR3 totals 12 residues. The CDR3 DNA sequence: TGTGCCAGCAGCGGGACTAATTACGAGCAGTACTTC. Translation gives CASSGTNYEQYF.

This clonotype was recorded at least ten times. The V call is TRBV29-1, the J call TRBJ2-1, with a tentative D call TRBD2 (5 bases). This CDR3 region has 16 residues. The V end lost 3 bases, the J end lost 7 bases, and 22 bases lay between the germline ends. Germline V gene lookup returns CDR1 SQVTM and CDR2 ANQGSEA. The CDR3 sequence: CSVDESRGKNENEQFF. CDR3 bases: TGCAGCGTTGATGAATCTCGGGGAAAGAATGAGAATGAGCAGTTCTTC.

The rearrangement joins TRBV20-1 to TRBJ1-2; D call uncertain. This CDR3 has 12 amino acids. Trimming removed 3 bases from V and 6 bases from J, with 11 bases in between. CDR1 DFQATT and CDR2 SNEGSKA come from the germline V gene (reference sequence). CDR3 residues: CSASFLGHGYTF. The CDR3 DNA sequence: TGCAGTGCTAGCTTCCTTGGCCATGGCTACACCTTC.

Comment on this clonotype: A junction boundary mismatches the germline segment, possibly from a read error. This sequence joins TRBV6-1 and TRBJ2-7; 7 bases agree with TRBD2. The CDR3 has 18 amino acids. Germline loops: CDR1 MNHNS, CDR2 SASEGT. CDR3 sequence reads: CASSEVVLSGEGSYVQYF. CDR3 nucleotide sequence: TGTGCCAGCAGTGAAGTCGTGTTGAGTGGGGAGGGCTCGTACGTGCAGTACTTC.

This clonotype came up a few times. The chain couples TRBV2 to TRBJ2-7, with 8 positions matching TRBD2. CDR1 and CDR2 from the germline V gene are SNHLY and FYNNEI. V lost 4 bases to trimming and J lost 3 bases; unmatched junction nucleotides: 11. CDR3 length: 16 residues. CDR3 sequence reads: CASSGTSNGLIYEQYF. CDR3 DNA sequence: TGTGCCAGCAGTGGGACTAGCAACGGACTAATCTACGAGCAGTACTTC.

This chain uses TRBV5-1 with TRBJ2-1; D call uncertain. V lost 4 bases and J 10 bases, leaving 18 bases between the germline ends. Germline loops: CDR1 SGHRS, CDR2 YFSETQ. The CDR3 consists of 14 residues. CDR3 nucleotides: TGCGCCAGCAGCCCCGAAATTCACAACCAAGAGCAGTTCTTC. This gives the protein CASSPEIHNQEQFF.

The chain combines TRBV20-1 with TRBJ2-1, with D perhaps matching TRBD2 (5 bases). The V end was cut by 4 bases, the J end by 3 bases, with 10 bases between. Germline CDR1 and CDR2: DFQATT and SNEGSKA (reference sequence). The CDR3 runs to 13 residues. The CDR3 sequence: CSATNRDYNEQFF. CDR3 sequence (DNA): TGCAGTGCTACCAACCGGGACTACAATGAGCAGTTCTTC.

Points on this clonotype: One end of the junction is discordant with germline, which a read error may explain. The V call is TRBV28, the J call TRBJ2-5, with unresolved D. The J call could be wrong; TRBJ2-7 is a better fit for the DNA end. CDR1 and CDR2 (germline): MDHEN, SYDVKM. CDR3 length: 16 residues. CDR3 bases: TGTGCCAGCACTTTAGGGCCCAAACTGTCCTCCTACGAGCAGTACTTC. It encodes CASTLGPKLSSYEQYF.